The clone carrying this T cell receptor (beta chain) has a handful of counts. Its antigen is still unknown. This CDR3 has 16 residues. Germline lookup yields CDR1 MRHNA and CDR2 SNTAGT. V lost 0 bases and J 0 bases, leaving 9 bases between the germline ends. The sample is drawn from a study of T cells in localized non-small cell lung cancer. Findings of the study overall: Uninvolved adjacent lung had the highest recorded T cell clonality, with tumor below it. In adjacent lung, a median approximately 60 of the top 100 tumor clones were found. Multi-region tumor sequencing was not done, so intratumor heterogeneity could not be excluded. Those with higher blood T cell density had longer overall survival.

The table came from immunoSEQ multiplex PCR; TCRdb's copy has only in-frame clones and leaves some out. The sample holds tens of thousands of clones, approximately 87% seen once. The chain has TRBV6-4 and TRBJ2-1; D is unclear. This sequence was found in a woman aged 35 to 75 with stage II squamous cell lung carcinoma. The sequenced sample was PBMCs, obtained before any cancer treatment. As DNA, the CDR3 is TGTGCCAGCAGTGACTCTACCAAAAGCTCCTACAATGAGCAGTTCTTC. Translating it yields CASSDSTKSSYNEQFF.